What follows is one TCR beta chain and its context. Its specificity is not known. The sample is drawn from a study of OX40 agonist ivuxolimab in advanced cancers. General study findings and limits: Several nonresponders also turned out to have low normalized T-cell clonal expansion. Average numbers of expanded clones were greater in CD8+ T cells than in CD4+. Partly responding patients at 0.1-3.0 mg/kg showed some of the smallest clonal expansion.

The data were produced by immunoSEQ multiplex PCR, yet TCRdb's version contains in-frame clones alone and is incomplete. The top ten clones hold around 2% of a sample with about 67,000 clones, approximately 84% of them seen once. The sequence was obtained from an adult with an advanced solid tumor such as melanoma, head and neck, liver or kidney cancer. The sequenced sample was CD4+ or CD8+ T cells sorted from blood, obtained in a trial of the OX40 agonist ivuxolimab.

Here the CDR3 reads CASSPRAGEGNTIYF. For the CDR3, the DNA is TGTGCCAGCAGCCCCCGAGCAGGGGAAGGAAACACCATATATTTT. V is TRBV7-2 and J is TRBJ1-3, with D maybe TRBD1 (6 bases). V was cut by 5 bases and J by 4 bases, with 15 bases left in between. Germline V lookup: CDR1 SGHTA, CDR2 FQGNSA. The CDR3 extends over 15 amino acids.